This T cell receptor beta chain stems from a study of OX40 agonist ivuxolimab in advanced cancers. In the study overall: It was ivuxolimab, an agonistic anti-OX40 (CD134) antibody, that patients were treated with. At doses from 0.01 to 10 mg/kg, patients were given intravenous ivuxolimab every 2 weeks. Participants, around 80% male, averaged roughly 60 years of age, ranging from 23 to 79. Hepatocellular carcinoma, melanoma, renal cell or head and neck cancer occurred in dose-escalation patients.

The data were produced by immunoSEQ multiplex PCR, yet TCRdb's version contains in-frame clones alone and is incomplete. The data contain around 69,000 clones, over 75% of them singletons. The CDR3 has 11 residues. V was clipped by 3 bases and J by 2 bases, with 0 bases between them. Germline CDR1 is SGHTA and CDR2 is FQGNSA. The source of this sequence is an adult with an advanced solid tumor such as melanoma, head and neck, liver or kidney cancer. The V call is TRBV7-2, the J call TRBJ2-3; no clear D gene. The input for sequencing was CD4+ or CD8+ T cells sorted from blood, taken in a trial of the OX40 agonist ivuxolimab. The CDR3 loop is CASSFTDTQYF. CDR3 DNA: TGTGCCAGCAGCTTCACAGATACGCAGTATTTT.